Listed here are 31 T cell receptor beta chains from one sample, sequenced in a study of cytomegalovirus exposure and HLA in healthy donors. Researchers ran the PCR with 60 Vbeta and 13 Jbeta primers. Profiling relied on immunoSEQ multiplex PCR, and the TCRdb table lists in-frame clones only, not all of them. The table shows about 160,000 clones, with approximately 81% occurring only once. Sequencing was performed on PBMCs. These receptors were obtained from a male donor in good health and CMV-seronegative.

V gene TRBV19 combines with J gene TRBJ1-5; tentative D call: TRBD1 (6 bases). CDR1 LNHDA and CDR2 SQIVND come from the germline V gene (reference sequence). Trimming pared 4 bases from V and 3 bases from J, leaving 16 bases between. CDR3 length: 16 residues. This chain's CDR3 is CASSTAGGGNNQPQHF. DNA for the CDR3: TGTGCCAGTAGTACCGCGGGGGGCGGGAACAATCAGCCCCAGCATTTT.

V usage is TRBV28 and J usage is TRBJ2-3; D may be TRBD1 (6 bases). V was shortened by 1 base and J by 3 bases, with 17 bases between the two germline ends. Germline CDR1 is MDHEN and CDR2 is SYDVKM. The CDR3 runs to 17 residues. CDR3 protein: CASSLFGSGDTTDTQYF. CDR3 sequence (DNA): TGTGCCAGCAGTTTATTTGGCTCAGGGGACACGACAGATACGCAGTATTTT.

The chain carries TRBV10-3 and TRBJ2-3; 11 positions match TRBD2. Trimming removed 4 bases from V and 5 bases from J; junction bases left unmatched: 5. Germline CDR1 ENHRY, CDR2 SYGVKD. CDR3 length: 15 residues. The DNA of the CDR3 is TGTGCCATCAGTGGATTAGCGGGAGGGGGAGATACGCAGTATTTT. This translates into CAISGLAGGGDTQYF.

The chain joins TRBV5-1 to TRBJ1-6; D gene uncertain. The CDR3 is 16 residues long. Germline loops: CDR1 SGHRS, CDR2 YFSETQ. Trimming cost V 0 bases and J 0 bases, with 7 bases left between them. The CDR3 DNA reads TGCGCCAGCAGCTTGGATCCGGGCTCCTATAATTCACCCCTCCACTTT. As protein: CASSLDPGSYNSPLHF.

For this clone: One junction end disagrees with the germline gene, perhaps due to a read error. V and J are TRBV6-1 and TRBJ1-2; D is unresolved. CDR1 is MNHNS, CDR2 SASEGT, per germline. The length of the CDR3 is 12 residues. CDR3 amino acids: CASSEFDYGYTF. In nucleotides, the CDR3 is TGTGCCAGCAGTGAATTTGACTACGGCTACACCTTC.

J is TRBJ1-4 and V is TRBV28, with D unresolved. CDR1 and CDR2 from the germline V gene are MDHEN and SYDVKM. The V end lost 5 bases, the J end lost 5 bases, and 15 bases lay between the germline ends. The CDR3 spans 15 residues. The CDR3 DNA reads as TGTGCCAGCAGTCGATCCGGGGTCAGAAATGAAAAACTGTTTTTT. It codes for CASSRSGVRNEKLFF.

The chain is built from TRBV27 and TRBJ1-1; the D gene is possibly TRBD1 (6 bases). Deletions cut 8 bases from V and 1 base from J, with 17 bases between. Germline V lookup: CDR1 MNHEY, CDR2 SMNVEV (reference sequence). This CDR3 is built from 15 residues. The CDR3 coding sequence is TGTGCCAGCCGACCCGCGACAGGTCCGAACACTGAAGCTTTCTTT. This codes for CASRPATGPNTEAFF.

This rearrangement joins TRBV4-1 to TRBJ2-7, with D possibly matching TRBD2 (5 bases). The CDR3 contains 14 residues. Germline assignment: CDR1 MGHRA and CDR2 YSYEKL. V dropped 1 base and J dropped 1 base, with 8 bases sitting between them. This CDR3 is CASSQVGGSYEQYF. CDR3 nucleotide sequence: TGCGCCAGCAGCCAAGTAGGAGGATCCTACGAGCAGTACTTC.

The chain recombines TRBV25-1 with TRBJ2-2; TRBD1 aligns across 7 bases. The length of the CDR3 is 15 residues. With V trimmed by 8 bases and J by 6 bases, 12 bases remained unmatched. Germline V gives CDR1 MGHDK, CDR2 SYGVNS. The CDR3 nucleotides are TGTGCCAGCGAAGAAAGGGGGCTCGGGGCCGGGGAGCTGTTTTTT. Protein sequence: CASEERGLGAGELFF.

The chain recombines TRBV27 with TRBJ2-1; TRBD1 matches at 11 bases. Per the germline V gene, CDR1 is MNHEY and CDR2 is SMNVEV (reference sequence). The CDR3 covers 15 residues. Germline trimming cut 8 bases from V and 6 bases from J; bases unmatched to any gene: 9. The CDR3 region has the DNA TGTGCCAGCCTCCCCGTTGGGACAGGGGGCAATGAGCAGTTCTTC. Residues: CASLPVGTGGNEQFF.

This chain connects TRBV5-4 to TRBJ2-7; 9 positions match TRBD1. The CDR3 is made up of 14 amino acids. CDR1 is SGHNT and CDR2 is YYREEE in the germline V gene (reference sequence). Trimming took 7 bases from V and 3 from J; bases not matched to a gene: 8. The CDR3 region has the DNA TGTGCCAGCTTCCCGACAGGGGGGAACTACGAGCAGTACTTC. It encodes CASFPTGGNYEQYF.

A few counts support this clone. J is TRBJ1-4 and V is TRBV30; tentatively, D is TRBD1 (6 bases). Trimming stripped 3 bases from V and 2 bases from J, with 7 bases between. Looked up from germline, CDR1 is GTSNPN and CDR2 is SVGIG (reference sequence). The length of the CDR3 is 13 residues. The CDR3 coding sequence is TGTGCCTGGAGGGGGGCGACTAATGAAAAACTGTTTTTT. Amino acid sequence: CAWRGATNEKLFF. The variable domain in full, with the rest retrieved from reference TRBV30 and TRBJ1-4, is SQTIHQWPATLVQPVGSPLSLECTVEGTSNPNLYWYRQAAGRGLQLLFYSVGIGQISSEVPQNLSASRPQDRQFILSSKKLLLSDSGFYLCAWRGATNEKLFFGSGTQLSVL.

J is TRBJ2-5 and V is TRBV12-5; TRBD2 aligns across 13 bases. This CDR3 is 16 amino acids long. The germline gives CDR1 LGHNT, CDR2 FRNRAP. V lost 0 bases to trimming and J lost 4 bases; unmatched junction nucleotides: 2. The chain's CDR3 is CASGLVLAGGRETQYF. In DNA, the CDR3 is TGTGCTAGTGGTTTGGTACTAGCGGGGGGGAGAGAGACCCAGTACTTC.

The chain joins TRBV7-2 to TRBJ2-5; 12 bases are shared with TRBD1. The CDR3 has 17 amino acids. Germline loops: CDR1 SGHTA, CDR2 FQGNSA. The J segment lost 5 bases and the V segment lost 4 bases, leaving 11 bases of the junction unmatched. CDR3 in amino acids: CASSWSGQGAGLETQYF. The CDR3 DNA reads as TGTGCCAGCAGCTGGTCGGGACAGGGGGCCGGTTTGGAGACCCAGTACTTC. Combining the CDR3 with reference TRBV7-2 and TRBJ2-5 gives the whole variable domain GAGVSQSPSNKVTEKGKDVELRCDPISGHTALYWYRQSLGQGLEFLIYFQGNSAPDKSGLPSDRFSAERTGGSVSTLTIQRTQQEDSAVYLCASSWSGQGAGLETQYFGPGTRLLVL.

The chain combines TRBV27 with TRBJ1-1; 11 nucleotides agree with TRBD1. The V and J ends lost 5 bases and 0 bases, in that order; junction bases with no gene match: 8. The CDR3 has 17 amino acids. Germline assignment: CDR1 MNHEY and CDR2 SMNVEV (reference sequence). The CDR3 region is CASSPRTGGLMNTEAFF. The CDR3 nucleotides are TGTGCCAGCAGTCCGCGGACAGGGGGCCTCATGAACACTGAAGCTTTCTTT.

The table lists this clone with a few counts. The chain has TRBV6-5 and TRBJ1-2; 9 nucleotides line up with TRBD1. This CDR3 contains 12 residues. V was pared by 5 bases and J by 6 bases, with 1 base of the junction left unmatched. Looked up from germline, CDR1 is MNHEY and CDR2 is SVGAGI. CDR3 nucleotide sequence: TGTGCCAGCAGTAGGACAGGGGATGGCTACACCTTC. Translated, it gives CASSRTGDGYTF.

The chain joins TRBV4-3 to TRBJ2-2, with D possibly being TRBD1 (6 bases). The V gene lost 4 bases and the J gene lost 6 bases, with 12 bases spanning the gap. Germline-derived CDR1 and CDR2 are LGHNA and YSLEER. The CDR3 has 14 amino acids. CDR3 residues: CASSRYQGSGELFF. The CDR3 DNA reads TGCGCCAGCAGCCGATACCAGGGGTCCGGGGAGCTGTTTTTT.

In its sample, this clone was seen a few times. The V and J genes are TRBV14 and TRBJ2-3; 7 bases are shared with TRBD2. Germline loops: CDR1 SGHDN, CDR2 FVKESK. The CDR3 spans 16 residues. The trim removed 2 bases at V and 3 bases at J, leaving 8 bases unmatched. CDR3 loop: CASSQLPGTTTDTQYF. The CDR3 region has the DNA TGTGCCAGCAGCCAACTACCCGGGACTACTACAGATACGCAGTATTTT.

The J gene is TRBJ2-5, the V gene TRBV18, with TRBD1 matching 10 bases. From germline, CDR1 is KGHSH and CDR2 LQKENI. The CDR3 contains 16 residues. With V trimmed by 3 bases and J by 5 bases, 9 bases remained unmatched. The DNA for the CDR3 is TGTGCCAGCTCACCGGTTACCGGGACAGGGGATGAGACCCAGTACTTC. It encodes CASSPVTGTGDETQYF.

The chain is built from TRBV6-1 and TRBJ2-1; TRBD2 agrees at 11 bases. V was pared by 2 bases and J by 8 bases, with 5 bases of the junction left unmatched. CDR3 length: 15 amino acids. Germline V lookup: CDR1 MNHNS, CDR2 SASEGT. Here the CDR3 reads CASSELLAGAYEQFF. The CDR3 nucleotides are TGTGCCAGCAGTGAATTACTAGCGGGGGCATATGAGCAGTTCTTC.

The V and J genes are TRBV28 and TRBJ1-1; 7 nucleotides line up with TRBD1. The V segment lost 6 bases and the J segment 11 bases; nucleotides outside the gene matches: 15. Germline CDR1 MDHEN, CDR2 SYDVKM. The CDR3 sequence is 14 residues long. The CDR3 loop reads CASSIGGRQGRAFF. CDR3 sequence (DNA): TGTGCCAGCAGCATAGGGGGGCGACAGGGCCGGGCTTTCTTT.

This clone was seen only once. The chain joins TRBV6-1 to TRBJ1-4; 10 bases agree with TRBD1. V gave up 0 bases and J gave up 7 bases; unmatched junction bases: 2. Germline CDR1 MNHNS, CDR2 SASEGT. This CDR3 has 15 residues. The CDR3 DNA is TGTGCCAGCAGTGAAGCCGGGACAGGGGTTGAAAAACTGTTTTTT. It is translated as CASSEAGTGVEKLFF.

The chain recombines TRBV7-2 with TRBJ2-7; 9 bases are shared with TRBD2. CDR3 length equals 14 residues. The V gene end was trimmed by 5 bases and the J gene end by 6 bases; junction bases not matched to a gene: 8. Germline V CDR1 and CDR2: SGHTA, FQGNSA. The CDR3 region is CASSPTSGISEQYF. For the CDR3, the DNA is TGTGCCAGCAGCCCGACTAGCGGAATATCCGAGCAGTACTTC.

This chain uses TRBV29-1 with TRBJ2-7; the D is unclear. CDR3 length equals 10 residues. The germline gives CDR1 SQVTM, CDR2 ANQGSEA. Trimming removed 5 bases at V and 5 bases at J, with 7 bases between. The CDR3 protein is CSVKENEQYF. Written as DNA, the CDR3 is TGCAGCGTTAAGGAGAACGAGCAGTACTTC.

The rearrangement joins TRBV28 to TRBJ2-7; 13 nucleotides agree with TRBD2. Germline CDR1 MDHEN, CDR2 SYDVKM. After removal of 3 bases from V and 0 bases from J, the junction contained 8 bases not matched to a gene. The CDR3 runs 18 residues. CDR3 in amino acids: CASSFRLAGGRISYEQYF. Written as DNA, the CDR3 is TGTGCCAGCAGTTTCAGACTAGCGGGGGGCCGAATCTCCTACGAGCAGTACTTC.

The chain uses TRBV5-6 and TRBJ2-4, with a tentative D call TRBD2 (6 bases). The germline V gene encodes CDR1 SGHDT and CDR2 YYEEEE. V gave up 4 bases and J gave up 2 bases, with 19 bases separating them. The length of the CDR3 is 17 residues. This CDR3 is CASSTRDSRLTKNIQYF. The CDR3 DNA follows: TGTGCCAGCAGCACCCGGGACTCGCGTTTGACCAAAAACATTCAGTACTTC.

This sequence joins TRBV6-4 and TRBJ2-3; TRBD2 matches at 8 bases. This CDR3 has 16 residues. V lost 9 bases, J lost 5 bases, and 16 bases stayed unmatched. Germline CDR1 MRHNA, CDR2 SNTAGT. The CDR3 sequence is CARRGVDRVILDTQYF. CDR3 nucleotides: TGTGCCAGGCGGGGGGTGGACAGAGTGATATTAGATACGCAGTATTTT.

The rearrangement links TRBV11-3 to TRBJ2-7; TRBD2 matches at 12 bases. V trimming: 4 bases; J trimming: 4 bases; junction bases outside the gene matches: 5. From germline, CDR1 is SGHNT and CDR2 YENEEA. This CDR3 is built from 15 residues. The CDR3 sequence: CASSSLAGGKYEQYF. Written as DNA, the CDR3 is TGTGCCAGCAGCTCCCTAGCGGGAGGGAAGTACGAGCAGTACTTC.

The rearrangement links TRBV4-1 to TRBJ1-2; D is possibly TRBD1 (5 bases). Trimming cost V 0 bases and J 2 bases, with 13 bases left between them. The germline CDR1 and CDR2 sequences are MGHRA and YSYEKL. The CDR3 consists of 16 residues. This CDR3 is CASSQEQVDRNYGYTF. CDR3 coding DNA: TGCGCCAGCAGCCAAGAACAAGTCGACAGAAACTATGGCTACACCTTC.

The chain recombines TRBV11-3 with TRBJ2-5, with 12 bases identical to TRBD1. The V gene's germline CDR1 is SGHNT and CDR2 YENEEA. This CDR3 spans 15 amino acids. V trimming: 5 bases; J trimming: 2 bases; junction bases outside the gene matches: 3. CDR3 in DNA: TGTGCCAGCAGCGAGGGACAGGGGGCTCAAGAGACCCAGTACTTC. Translating gives CASSEGQGAQETQYF.

The genes are TRBV2 and TRBJ2-7; 10 bases line up with TRBD2. The CDR3 is 13 residues long. The trim removed 10 bases at V and 0 bases at J, leaving 3 bases unmatched. Germline V gene lookup returns CDR1 SNHLY and CDR2 FYNNEI. The CDR3 sequence is CANRLAGSYEQYF. CDR3 sequence (DNA): TGTGCCAACCGACTAGCGGGCTCCTACGAGCAGTACTTC.